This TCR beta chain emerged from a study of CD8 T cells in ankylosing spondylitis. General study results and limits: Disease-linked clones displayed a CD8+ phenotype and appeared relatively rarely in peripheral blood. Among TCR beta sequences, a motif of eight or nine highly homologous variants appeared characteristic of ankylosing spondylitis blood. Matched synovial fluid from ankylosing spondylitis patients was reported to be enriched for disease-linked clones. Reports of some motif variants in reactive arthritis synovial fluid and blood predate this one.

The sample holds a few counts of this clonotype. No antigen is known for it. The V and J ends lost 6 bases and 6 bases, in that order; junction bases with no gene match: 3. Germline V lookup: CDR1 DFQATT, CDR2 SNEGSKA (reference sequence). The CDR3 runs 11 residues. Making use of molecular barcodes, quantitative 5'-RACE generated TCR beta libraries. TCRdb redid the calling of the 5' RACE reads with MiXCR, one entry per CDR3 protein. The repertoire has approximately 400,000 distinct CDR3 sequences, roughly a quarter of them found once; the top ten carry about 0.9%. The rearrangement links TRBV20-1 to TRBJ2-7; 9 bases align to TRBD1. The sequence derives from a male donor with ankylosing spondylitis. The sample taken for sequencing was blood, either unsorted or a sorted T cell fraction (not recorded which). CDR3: CSARTGVEQYF. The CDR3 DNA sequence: TGCAGTGCCAGGACAGGGGTCGAGCAGTACTTC.